This T cell receptor beta chain is drawn from a study of T cells in Graves' hyperthyroidism and ophthalmopathy. Study results and caveats: Clonotypes that were expanded in thyroid above 0.001 mostly appeared in blood too. From stable hyperthyroidism, ophthalmopathy was separated by a 13 V-J model.

About this clonotype itself: The antigen is unknown.

What was amplified from RNA transcripts were TCR beta CDR3 regions. Initially, a first-round RT-PCR of the TCR CDR3 employed the HTBI primer set. MiXCR, applied by TCRdb to the multiplex PCR reads, yields one record per CDR3 protein. The profile shows 750,000 to 900,000 distinct CDR3 sequences, roughly 40% of them singletons. Trimming stripped 6 bases from V and 1 base from J, with 12 bases between. The germline V gene has CDR1 SGHTA and CDR2 FQGNSA. The CDR3 is 14 residues long. With a duration under 2 months, the hyperthyroidism was newly diagnosed in patients aged 18 to 65. The J gene is TRBJ2-5, the V gene TRBV7-2; D may match TRBD1 or TRBD2 (5 bases each). Sequencing was done on a sample of blood. The clonotype originates from a man aged 18 to 30 with Graves' hyperthyroidism. The CDR3 nucleotides are TGTGCCAGCAGACCCCCGGGGCCCCAAGAGACCCAGTACTTC. Its translation is CASRPPGPQETQYF.